The source of this TCR beta chain is a study of CD8+ T cells in alopecia areata. Study-wide context: Among treated patients, oral tofacitinib was administered at 5 to 10 mg twice daily.

The investigators collected lesional scalp punch biopsies and peripheral blood from alopecia areata patients. Extraction and reverse transcription of RNA yielded cDNA as the sequencing template. Sequencing was performed with immunoSEQ multiplex PCR; in TCRdb, only in-frame clones are kept and a portion is missing. The sample carries more than 75,000 clones, 41% recorded once. General study findings and limits: It was lesional scalp, especially alopecia totalis/universalis, that showed higher clonality than normal scalp.

V was pared by 0 bases and J by 5 bases, with 10 bases of the junction left unmatched. Per the germline V gene, CDR1 is SGHRS and CDR2 is YFSETQ. The CDR3 is made up of 16 amino acids. As regards this clone: No antigen is known for it.

Source material: CD4+ T cells sorted from blood. This receptor was taken from a human donor with alopecia areata. The chain joins TRBV5-1 to TRBJ1-1, with TRBD1 identical over 7 bases. Written as DNA, the CDR3 is TGCGCCAGCAGCTTGGCCTTGGGCCCAGGGGGGACTGAAGCTTTCTTT. This sequence encodes CASSLALGPGGTEAFF.